This TCR beta chain comes out of a study of regulatory T cells in long-lasting Graves disease. Building of the TCR beta libraries involved iRepertoire HTBI primers and Arm-PCR of CDR3 regions. MiXCR, applied by TCRdb to the multiplex PCR reads, yields one record per CDR3 protein. The sample holds just over 600,000 distinct CDR3 sequences, approximately 15% seen once. As to time point: newly diagnosed GD, antithyroid drugs for less than 3 months. Preparation of the TCR library used RNA extracted from PBMCs. Germline CDR1 is DFQATT and CDR2 is SNEGSKA (reference sequence). V lost 0 bases to trimming and J lost 5 bases, with 4 bases between them. The CDR3 has 11 residues. At least ten counts were recorded for this clonotype. The sample was also reused in another study, on T cells in Graves' hyperthyroidism and ophthalmopathy.

The sequences come from peripheral blood mononuclear cells (PBMCs), collected at new diagnosis, from a patient treated with antithyroid drugs. The TCR sequence derives from a woman in her twenties or thirties with Graves disease. V is TRBV20-1 and J is TRBJ1-1; D is unclear. CDR3 residues: CSARDLTEAFF. CDR3 sequence (DNA): TGCAGTGCTAGAGATCTGACTGAAGCTTTCTTT.